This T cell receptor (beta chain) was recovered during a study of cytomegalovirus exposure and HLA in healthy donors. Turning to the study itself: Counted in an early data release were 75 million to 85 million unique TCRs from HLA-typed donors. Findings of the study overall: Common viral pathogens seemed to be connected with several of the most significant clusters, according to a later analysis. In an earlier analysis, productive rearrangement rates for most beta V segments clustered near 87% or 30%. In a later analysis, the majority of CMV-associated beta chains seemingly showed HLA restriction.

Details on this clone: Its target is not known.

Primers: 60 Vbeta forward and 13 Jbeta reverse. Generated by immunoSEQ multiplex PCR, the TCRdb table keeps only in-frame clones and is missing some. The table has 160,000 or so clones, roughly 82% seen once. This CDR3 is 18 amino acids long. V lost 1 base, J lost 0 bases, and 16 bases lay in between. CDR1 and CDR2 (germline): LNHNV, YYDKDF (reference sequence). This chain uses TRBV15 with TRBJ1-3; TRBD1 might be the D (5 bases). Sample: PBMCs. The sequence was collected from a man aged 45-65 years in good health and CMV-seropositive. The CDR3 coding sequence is TGTGCCACCAGCAGAGGGGGAATCGACAGTTTCTCTGGAAACACCATATATTTT. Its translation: CATSRGGIDSFSGNTIYF.